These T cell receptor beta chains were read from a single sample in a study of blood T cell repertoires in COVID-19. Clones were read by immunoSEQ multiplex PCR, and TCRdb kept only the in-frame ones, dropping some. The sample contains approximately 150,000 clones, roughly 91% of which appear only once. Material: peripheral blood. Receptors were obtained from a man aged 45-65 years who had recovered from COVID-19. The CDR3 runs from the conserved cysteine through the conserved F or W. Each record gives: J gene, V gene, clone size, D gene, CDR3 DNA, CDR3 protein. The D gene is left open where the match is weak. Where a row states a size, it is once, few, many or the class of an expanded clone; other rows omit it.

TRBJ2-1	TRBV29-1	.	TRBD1	TGCAGCGTCCTGGGACAGAACAATGAGCAGTTCTTC	CSVLGQNNEQFF
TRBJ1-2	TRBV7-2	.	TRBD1	TGTGCCAGCAGCTTAGAACCAGGGGGCGTCTATGGCTACACCTTC	CASSLEPGGVYGYTF
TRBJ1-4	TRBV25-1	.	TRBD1	TGTGCCAGCGGTCAGGGGGCGCTGCTGGGAAAACTGTTTTTT	CASGQGALLGKLFF
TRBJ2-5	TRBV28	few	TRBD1	TGTGCCAGCAGCCCGGACAGGGGGCGAGAGACCCAGTACTTC	CASSPDRGRETQYF
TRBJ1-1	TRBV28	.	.	TGTGCCAGCAGGGTAGGGACACAGAACACTGAAGCTTTCTTT	CASRVGTQNTEAFF
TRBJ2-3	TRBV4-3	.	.	TGCGCCAGCAGCCCCCCCGGGGCAGATACGCAGTATTTT	CASSPPGADTQYF
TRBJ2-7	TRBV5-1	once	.	TGCGCCAGCAGCACCGGGACTGGGTCGGACGAGCAGTACTTC	CASSTGTGSDEQYF
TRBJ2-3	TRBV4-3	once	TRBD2	TGCGCCAGCAGCCCTTCTTTAGCGGGAGTGGAAGATACGCAGTATTTT	CASSPSLAGVEDTQYF
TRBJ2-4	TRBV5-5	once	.	TGTGCCAGCAGCATAGGACTGACCACTTTGGTAAACATTCAGTACTTC	CASSIGLTTLVNIQYF
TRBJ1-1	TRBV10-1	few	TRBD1	TGCGCCAGCAGTGGGGACAGGGTCATGAACACTGAAGCTTTCTTT	CASSGDRVMNTEAFF
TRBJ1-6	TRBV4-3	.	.	TGCGCCAGCAGCCAAGAGGCCGGACATAGAAATTCACCCCTCCACTTT	CASSQEAGHRNSPLHF
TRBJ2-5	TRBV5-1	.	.	TGCGCCAGCAGCTTGGAACAGGGGGGGGTTGTGACCCAGTACTTC	CASSLEQGGVVTQYF
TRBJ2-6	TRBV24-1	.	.	TGTGCCACCAGTCCAACGGCTGGGGCCAACGTCCTGACTTTC	CATSPTAGANVLTF
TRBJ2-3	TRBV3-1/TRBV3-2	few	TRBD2	TGTGCCAGCAGCCAGCGGGCTAGCGGGGGCCATACGCAGTATTTT	CASSQRASGGHTQYF
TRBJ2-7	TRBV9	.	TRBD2	TGTGCCAGCAGCGTTAGGGCGGGGGATTACTCCTACGAGCAGTACTTC	CASSVRAGDYSYEQYF
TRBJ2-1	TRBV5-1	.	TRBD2	TGCGCCAGCAGCTTGACCCTAGCGGGCACCAATGAGCAGTTCTTC	CASSLTLAGTNEQFF
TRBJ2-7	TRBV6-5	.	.	TGTGCCAGCAGTCAGCATAGGGGGTACGAGCAGTACTTC	CASSQHRGYEQYF
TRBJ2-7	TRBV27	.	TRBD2	TGTGCCAGCAGTTTCCGGACTAGCGGGAGAGGAGGTGTTGAGCAGTACTTC	CASSFRTSGRGGVEQYF
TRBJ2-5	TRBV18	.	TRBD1	TGTGCCAGCTGGCAGGGGGCTAAAGGGGAGACCCAGTACTTC	CASWQGAKGETQYF
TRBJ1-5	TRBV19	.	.	TGTGCCAGTAGTAACCACAGGGTCCCCCGCAATCAGCCCCAGCATTTT	CASSNHRVPRNQPQHF
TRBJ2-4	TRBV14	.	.	TGTGCCAGCAGCCGCGGGACTCCCGAGGCCAAAAACATTCAGTACTTC	CASSRGTPEAKNIQYF
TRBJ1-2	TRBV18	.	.	TGTGCCAGCTGGTCCGGGACACCGAACTATGGCTACACCTTC	CASWSGTPNYGYTF
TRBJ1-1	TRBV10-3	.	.	TGTGCCATCAGTGAGAGAGGGAACACTGAAGCTTTCTTT	CAISERGNTEAFF
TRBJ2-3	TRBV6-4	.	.	TGTGCCAGCAGTGAACAGGATATCGCTAGTACAGATACGCAGTATTTT	CASSEQDIASTDTQYF
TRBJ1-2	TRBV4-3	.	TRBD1	TGCGCCAGCAGCCTAAGACAGGGAACCTTCGATGGCTACACCTTC	CASSLRQGTFDGYTF
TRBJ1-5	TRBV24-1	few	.	TGTGCCACCGGACCCGGACGGGGAGTTGGTGTGGGCAATCAGCCCCAGCATTTT	CATGPGRGVGVGNQPQHF
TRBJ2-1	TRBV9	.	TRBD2	TGTGCCAGCAGCGTGACTAGCGGGGGGGCGAATGAGCAGTTCTTC	CASSVTSGGANEQFF
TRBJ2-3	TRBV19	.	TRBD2	TGTGCCAGTAGTGACCCTAGCGGGGGGCTCACAGATACGCAGTATTTT	CASSDPSGGLTDTQYF
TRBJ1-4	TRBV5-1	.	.	TGCGCCAGCGCAACAGGGTTCGGAGAAAAACTGTTTTTT	CASATGFGEKLFF
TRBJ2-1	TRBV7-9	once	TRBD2	TGTGCCAGCAGCCCACCTGGGGTAGCGGGGACCAATGAGCAGTTCTTC	CASSPPGVAGTNEQFF
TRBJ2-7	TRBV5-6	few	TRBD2	TGTGCCAGCAGCTTTGGACTAGCGAGCTACGAGCAGTACTTC	CASSFGLASYEQYF
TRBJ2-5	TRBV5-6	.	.	TGTGCCAGCAGCGCCCTTGGAGGCGGTGAGACCCAGTACTTC	CASSALGGGETQYF
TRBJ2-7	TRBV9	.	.	TGTGCCAGCAGCCCACTTTACGGAGCCTACGAGCAGTACTTC	CASSPLYGAYEQYF
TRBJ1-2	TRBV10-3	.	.	TGTGCCATCAACCCCGCGCGCTCAGGCTATGGCTACACCTTC	CAINPARSGYGYTF
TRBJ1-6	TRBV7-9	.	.	TGTGCCAGCAGCTTATTCACATTGATTTCACCCCTCCACTTT	CASSLFTLISPLHF
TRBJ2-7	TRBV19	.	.	TGTGCCAGTAGTCCCCAGGACACCCCCTACGAGCAGTACTTC	CASSPQDTPYEQYF
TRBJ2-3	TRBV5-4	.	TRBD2	TGTGCCAGCAGCTTGAAGCTAGCGGGGACAGATACGCAGTATTTT	CASSLKLAGTDTQYF
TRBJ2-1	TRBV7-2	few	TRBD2	TGTGCCAGCAGCTCCGTCGCGGGAGATGAGCAGTTCTTC	CASSSVAGDEQFF
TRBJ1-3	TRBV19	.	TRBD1	TGTGCCAGTACCCGGGACAGCTACGGAAACACCATATATTTT	CASTRDSYGNTIYF
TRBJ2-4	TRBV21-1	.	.	TGTGCCAGCAGCGACCGCTTAGCGGGAGGAGCCAAAAACATTCAGTACTTC	CASSDRLAGGAKNIQYF
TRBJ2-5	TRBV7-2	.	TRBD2	TGTGCCAGCAGCGTGACTAGCGGGCGACAAGAGACCCAGTACTTC	CASSVTSGRQETQYF
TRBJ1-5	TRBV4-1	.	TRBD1	TGCGCCAGCAGCCAAACAGGGGGCATTCAGCCCCAGCATTTT	CASSQTGGIQPQHF
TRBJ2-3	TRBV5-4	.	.	TGTGCCAGCAGCTTGAAGCTAGGAGATACGCAGTATTTT	CASSLKLGDTQYF
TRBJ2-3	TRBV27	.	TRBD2	TGTGCCAGCAGCTCTGATCAGGATAGCGGGAATCGGATGGGCACAGATACGCAGTATTTT	CASSSDQDSGNRMGTDTQYF
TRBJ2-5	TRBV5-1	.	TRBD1	TGCGCCAGCAGCCTGACAGGGGCAGGGGAGACCCAGTACTTC	CASSLTGAGETQYF
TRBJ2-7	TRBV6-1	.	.	TGTGCCAGCAGTGAAGCGGGGGGGCCTCGGGAGCAGTACTTC	CASSEAGGPREQYF
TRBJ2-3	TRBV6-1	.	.	TGTGCCAGCAGTGAACTAGATACGCAGTATTTT	CASSELDTQYF
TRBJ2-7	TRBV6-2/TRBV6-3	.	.	TGTGCCAGCAGTTCATTACAGGCCTACGAGCAGTACTTC	CASSSLQAYEQYF
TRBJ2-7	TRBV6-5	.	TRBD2	TGTGCCAGCAGTTTTACTAGCGGGGGTGAATACGAGCAGTACTTC	CASSFTSGGEYEQYF
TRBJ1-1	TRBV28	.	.	TGTGCCAGCGTTGGGCAAATAAGACTAAACACTGAAGCTTTCTTT	CASVGQIRLNTEAFF